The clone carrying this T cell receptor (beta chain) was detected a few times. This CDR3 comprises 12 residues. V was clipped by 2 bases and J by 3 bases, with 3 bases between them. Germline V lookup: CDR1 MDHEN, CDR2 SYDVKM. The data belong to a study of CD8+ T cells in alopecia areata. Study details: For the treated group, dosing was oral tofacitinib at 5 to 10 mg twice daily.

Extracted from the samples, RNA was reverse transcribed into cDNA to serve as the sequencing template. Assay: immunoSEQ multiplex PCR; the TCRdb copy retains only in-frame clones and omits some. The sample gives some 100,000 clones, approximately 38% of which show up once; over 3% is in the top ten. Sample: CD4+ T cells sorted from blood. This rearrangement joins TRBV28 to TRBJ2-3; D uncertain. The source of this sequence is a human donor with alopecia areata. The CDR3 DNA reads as TGTGCCAGCAGTTTAGGTACAGATACGCAGTATTTT. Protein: CASSLGTDTQYF.